This T cell receptor (beta chain) was retrieved from a study of radiotherapy plus CTLA-4 blockade in lung cancer. Chemo-refractory metastatic non-small-cell lung cancer patients were treated with focal radiation plus CTLA-4 blockade with ipilimumab. The assay was immunoSEQ multiplex PCR, and TCRdb's table has in-frame clones only and misses some. The sample contains tens of thousands of clones, roughly 76% of which appear only once. The clonotype originates from a human donor with non-small cell lung cancer who had a complete response to radiotherapy plus ipilimumab. Sequencing used peripheral blood, obtained from a patient treated with radiotherapy plus ipilimumab.

The CDR3, as DNA: TGTGCCAGCAGCTTAGTTACTAGCGGTTCCACCGGGGAGCTGTTTTTT. Translated, it gives CASSLVTSGSTGELFF. This sequence joins TRBV11-2 and TRBJ2-2, with 8 bases matching TRBD2. Trimming at V came to 1 base and at J to 4 bases, leaving 5 bases not matched to a gene. The CDR3 consists of 16 residues. CDR1 SGHAT and CDR2 FQNNGV come from the germline V gene. Variable domain in full (rest from reference TRBV11-2 and TRBJ2-2): EAGVAQSPRYKIIEKRQSVAFWCNPISGHATLYWYQQILGQGPKLLIQFQNNGVVDDSQLPKDRFSAERLKGVDSTLKIQPAKLEDSAVYLCASSLVTSGSTGELFFGEGSRLTVL.